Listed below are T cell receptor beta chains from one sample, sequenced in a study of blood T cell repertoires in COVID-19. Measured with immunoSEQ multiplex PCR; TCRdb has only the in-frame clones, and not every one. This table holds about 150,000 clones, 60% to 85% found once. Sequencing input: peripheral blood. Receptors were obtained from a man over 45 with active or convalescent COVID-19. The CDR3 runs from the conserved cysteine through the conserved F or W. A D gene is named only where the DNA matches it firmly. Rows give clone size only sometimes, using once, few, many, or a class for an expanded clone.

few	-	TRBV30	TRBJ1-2	TGTGCCTGGAGTCCCCAGGGTGGCTATGGCTACACCTTC	CAWSPQGGYGYTF
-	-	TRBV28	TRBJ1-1	TGTGCCAGCTCAGAACACGGGGGAATATTGAACACTGAAGCTTTCTTT	CASSEHGGILNTEAFF
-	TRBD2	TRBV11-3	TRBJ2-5	TGTGCCAGCAGCTCGGGACTAGCGGGAGGTGGGGAGACCCAGTACTTC	CASSSGLAGGGETQYF
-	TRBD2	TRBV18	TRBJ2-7	TGTGCCAGCTCACCCCCGACTAGCGGCTACTCCTACGAGCAGTACTTC	CASSPPTSGYSYEQYF
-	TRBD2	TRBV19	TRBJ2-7	TGTGCCAGTAGTATGGGGACTAGCGTGACCTACGAGCAGTACTTC	CASSMGTSVTYEQYF
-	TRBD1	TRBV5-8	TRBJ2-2	TGTGCCAGCAGCTTGGAGACCGGGACAGTCAACACCGGGGAGCTGTTTTTT	CASSLETGTVNTGELFF
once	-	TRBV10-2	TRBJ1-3	TGCGCCAGCAGGGACACCTACTTCTCTGGAAACACCATATATTTT	CASRDTYFSGNTIYF
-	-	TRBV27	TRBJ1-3	TGTGCCAGCAGCCGGGGATGGACCTCTGGAAACACCATATATTTT	CASSRGWTSGNTIYF
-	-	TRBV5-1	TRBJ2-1	TGCGCCAGCAGCCTGACTAGATTTGAGCAGTTCTTC	CASSLTRFEQFF
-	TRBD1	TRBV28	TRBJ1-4	TGTGCCAGCAGTCCATCGACAGGGAGATTTATTACTAATGAAAAACTGTTTTTT	CASSPSTGRFITNEKLFF
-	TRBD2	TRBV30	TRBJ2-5	TGTGCCTGGAGTGGCGGGGGTCTAGAGACCCAGTACTTC	CAWSGGGLETQYF
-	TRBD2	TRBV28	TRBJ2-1	TGTGCCAGCAACCAATTAGCGGGAGGGCCCTATGAGCAGTTCTTC	CASNQLAGGPYEQFF
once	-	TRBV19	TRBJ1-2	TGTGCCAGTAGTATTAAGACAAATGGCTACACCTTC	CASSIKTNGYTF
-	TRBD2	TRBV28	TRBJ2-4	TGTGCCAGCAGCGACCTGACTAGCGGGAGGGCCTTTCAGTACTTC	CASSDLTSGRAFQYF
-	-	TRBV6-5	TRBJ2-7	TGTGCCAGCACCAACACCTACGAGCAGTACTTC	CASTNTYEQYF
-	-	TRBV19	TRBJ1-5	TGTGCCAGTAGCCCAGACAGGAATCAGCCCCAGCATTTT	CASSPDRNQPQHF
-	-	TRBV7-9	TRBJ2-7	TGTGCCAGCAGCTTTGGGGCGTCTAGCTCCTACGAGCAGTACTTC	CASSFGASSSYEQYF
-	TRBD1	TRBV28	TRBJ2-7	TGTGCCAGCAGTACAGGGGACGAGCAGTACTTC	CASSTGDEQYF
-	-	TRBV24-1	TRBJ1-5	TGTGCCACCAGTCACGGGGGTGGGAATCAGCCCCAGCATTTT	CATSHGGGNQPQHF
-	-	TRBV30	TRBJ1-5	TGTGCCTGGAGTGTAGGGGGGGGAGGAGGTCAGCCCCAGCATTTT	CAWSVGGGGGQPQHF
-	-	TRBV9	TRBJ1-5	TGTGCCAGCAGCGTAGAGGGGTCAGAGAGGCCCCAGCATTTT	CASSVEGSERPQHF
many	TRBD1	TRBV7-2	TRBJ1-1	TGTGCCAGCAGCTTAGGACAGGGGACCGTAACTGAAGCTTTCTTT	CASSLGQGTVTEAFF
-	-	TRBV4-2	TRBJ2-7	TGTGCCAGCAGCCCCCAACAGGACGCCTACGAGCAGTACTTC	CASSPQQDAYEQYF
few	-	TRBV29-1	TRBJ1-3	TGCAGCGTTGAAGATCACCAGGGGCCGGGAAACACCATATATTTT	CSVEDHQGPGNTIYF
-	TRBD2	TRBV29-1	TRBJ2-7	TGCAGCGTTGAGGGGACTAGCGGGAGGGCCGCCTACGAGCAGTACTTC	CSVEGTSGRAAYEQYF
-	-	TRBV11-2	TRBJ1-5	TGTGCCAGCAGCCCGGGGGTGGATCAGCCCCAGCATTTT	CASSPGVDQPQHF
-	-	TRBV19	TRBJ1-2	TGTGCCAGTAGTATAAGCAGGGGCGATGGCTACACCTTC	CASSISRGDGYTF
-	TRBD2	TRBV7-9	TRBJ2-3	TGTGCCAGCAGCCCACCCCAAGGAGGGCAGCGGGAGCCAGATACGCAGTATTTT	CASSPPQGGQREPDTQYF
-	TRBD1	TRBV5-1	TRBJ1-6	TGCGCCAGCAGCTTACAGGGGGTCCCTAATTCACCCCTCCACTTT	CASSLQGVPNSPLHF
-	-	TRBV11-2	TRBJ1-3	TGTGCCAGCAGCTTAGCTGGCAGGGAGGCCGACACCATATATTTT	CASSLAGREADTIYF
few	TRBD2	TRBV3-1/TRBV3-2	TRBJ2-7	TGTGCCAGCAGCGACAGAGCGGGGTTCCCCTACGAGCAGTACTTC	CASSDRAGFPYEQYF
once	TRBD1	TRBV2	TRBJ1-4	TGTGCCAGCAGGGGACAGCGGACTAATGAAAAACTGTTTTTT	CASRGQRTNEKLFF
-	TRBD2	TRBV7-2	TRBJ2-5	TGTGCCAGCAGCCCAAGACTAGCGGGAGTGGGGGAGACCCAGTACTTC	CASSPRLAGVGETQYF
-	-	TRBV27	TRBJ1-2	TGTGCCAGCAGCCACCGGACAGACAGTTATGGCTACACCTTC	CASSHRTDSYGYTF
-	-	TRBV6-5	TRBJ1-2	TGTGCCAGCAGTTTCCGGACAGCCTATGGCTACACCTTC	CASSFRTAYGYTF
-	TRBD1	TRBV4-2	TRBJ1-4	TGTGCCAGCAGCCAAGATGGACAGGGGCTGGGTATGGAGGAAAAACTGTTTTTT	CASSQDGQGLGMEEKLFF
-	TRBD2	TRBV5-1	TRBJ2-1	TGCGCCAGCAGCTTGGCGTTGGCTAGCGGGAGTATTGAGCAGTTCTTC	CASSLALASGSIEQFF
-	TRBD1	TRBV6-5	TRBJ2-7	TGTGCCAGCCCCCCAGGGACAGCAGCTACCTACGAGCAGTACTTC	CASPPGTAATYEQYF
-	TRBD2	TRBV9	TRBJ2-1	TGTGCCAGCAGCGGTCTAGCGGGAGGAAATGAGCAGTTCTTC	CASSGLAGGNEQFF
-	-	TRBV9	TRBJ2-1	TGTGCCAGCAGCGGGCTTGAGCAGTTCTTC	CASSGLEQFF
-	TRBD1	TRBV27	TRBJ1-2	TGTGCCAGCAGTACGAACAGGGGAGCAGGCTATGGCTACACCTTC	CASSTNRGAGYGYTF
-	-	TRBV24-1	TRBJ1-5	TGTGCCACCAGTGATTTCGGGAGCGGCCAGCCCCAGCATTTT	CATSDFGSGQPQHF